Sequencing of this TCR beta chain was carried out in a study of OX40 agonist ivuxolimab in advanced cancers. Study conclusions and caveats: Clonal expansion by week 6 occurred in CD4+ and CD8+ blood T cells (at 0.1 to 3.0 mg/kg). Not determined was the antigen specificity of the expanded peripheral T cells.

There are 15 residues in the CDR3. The assay was immunoSEQ multiplex PCR, and TCRdb's table has in-frame clones only and misses some. The profile covers approximately 92,000 clones, with roughly four fifths appearing a single time and roughly 5.4% taken by the ten largest. Regarding this clone: The antigen is undetermined.

The material was CD4+ or CD8+ T cells sorted from blood, obtained in a trial of the OX40 agonist ivuxolimab. The chain carries TRBV21-1 and TRBJ2-7; the table assigns TRBD1, which was not confirmed against the DNA. TRBV21-1 constitutes a pseudogene. The TCR sequence derives from an adult with an advanced solid tumor such as melanoma, head and neck, liver or kidney cancer. The CDR3 bases are TGTGCCAGCACACAAGAGTACCAGGGGGCCTACGAGCAGTACTTC. It is translated as CASTQEYQGAYEQYF.